This T cell receptor (beta chain) was identified during a study of PD-1 blockade in classical Hodgkin lymphoma. CDR1 and CDR2 from the germline V gene are SGHRS and YFSETQ. V dropped 4 bases and J dropped 8 bases, with 15 bases sitting between them. There are 14 residues in the CDR3. As to time point: newly diagnosed, previously untreated cHL patient sample. Repertoires were generated with immunoSEQ multiplex PCR, while TCRdb's copy carries only in-frame clones and drops some. Here the sample spans roughly 70,000 clones, about 93% being singletons. Input material: peripheral blood mononuclear cells (PBMCs). V and J are TRBV5-1 and TRBJ1-4; D gene uncertain. This sequence was found in a human donor with classical Hodgkin lymphoma. CDR3 nucleotides: TGCGCCAGCAGCCCCTTAGGCCTAGAGGAAAAACTGTTTTTT. Translated, it gives CASSPLGLEEKLFF. The full variable domain, in which reference TRBV5-1 and TRBJ1-4 provide the parts outside the CDR3, is KAGVTQTPRYLIKTRGQQVTLSCSPISGHRSVSWYQQTPGQGLQFLFEYFSETQRNKGNFPGRFSGRQFSNSRSEMNVSTLELGDSALYLCASSPLGLEEKLFFGSGTQLSVL.